The clone carrying this T cell receptor beta chain was found a few times. The antigen is unknown. Extraction of total RNA produced a minimum of 5.5 micrograms from each sample. The record originates from a study of blood T cells in healthy people across ages. The study's findings and limits: Unsorted PBMC input precluded a conclusive naive versus antigen-experienced comparison.

There are 14 residues in the CDR3. Trimming left V 3 bases short and J 7 bases short, with 13 bases between. Sample-barcoded 5' priming and a J-beta primer mix drove a second PCR of roughly 7 to 11 cycles. Every cDNA was tagged by a template-switch adaptor with 12 random nucleotides. CDR3-containing paired-end reads numbering at least 2.5 million came from each sample. Via MiXCR, TCRdb re-called the 5' RACE reads, giving one row per CDR3 protein. The profile shows 700,000 or so distinct CDR3 sequences, about 20% of them singletons. Sequencing was carried out using blood. The V gene is TRBV12-3 or TRBV12-4, the J gene TRBJ1-5; perhaps TRBD1 as D (6 bases). This clonotype was sampled from a man between 65 and 85 years old in good health. The CDR3 DNA reads TGTGCCAGCAGTTTCCTTGGGGGGGGCCAGCCCCAGCATTTT. Amino acids: CASSFLGGGQPQHF.